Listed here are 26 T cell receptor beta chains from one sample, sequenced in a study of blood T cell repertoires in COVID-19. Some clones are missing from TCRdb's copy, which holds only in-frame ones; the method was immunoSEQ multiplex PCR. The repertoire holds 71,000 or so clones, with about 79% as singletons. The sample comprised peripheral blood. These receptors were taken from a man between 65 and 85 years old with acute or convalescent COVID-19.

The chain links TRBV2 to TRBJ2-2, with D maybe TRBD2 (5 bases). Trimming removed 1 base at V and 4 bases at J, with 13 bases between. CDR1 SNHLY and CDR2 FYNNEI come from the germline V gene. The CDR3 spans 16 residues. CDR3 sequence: CASSEVLAGGTGELFF. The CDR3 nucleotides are TGTGCCAGCAGTGAAGTTCTTGCGGGTGGCACCGGGGAGCTGTTTTTT.

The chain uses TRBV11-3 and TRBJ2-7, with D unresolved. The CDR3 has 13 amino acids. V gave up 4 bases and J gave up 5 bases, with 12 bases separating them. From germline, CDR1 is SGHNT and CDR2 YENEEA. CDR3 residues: CASSSSRQDEQYF. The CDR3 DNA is TGTGCCAGCAGCTCATCGAGGCAAGACGAGCAGTACTTC.

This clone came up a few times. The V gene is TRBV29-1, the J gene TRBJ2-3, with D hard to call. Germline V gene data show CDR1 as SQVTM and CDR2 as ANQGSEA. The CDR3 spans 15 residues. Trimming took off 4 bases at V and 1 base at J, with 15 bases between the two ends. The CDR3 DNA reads TGCAGCGTTGTGATATTTCTCTCGGGCACAGATACGCAGTATTTT. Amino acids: CSVVIFLSGTDTQYF.

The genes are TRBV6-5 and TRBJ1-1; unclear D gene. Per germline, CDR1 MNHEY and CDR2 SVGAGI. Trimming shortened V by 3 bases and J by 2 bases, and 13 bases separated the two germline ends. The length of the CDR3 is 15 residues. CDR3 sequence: CASSYERAINTEAFF. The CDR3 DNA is TGTGCCAGCAGTTATGAGAGAGCCATCAACACTGAAGCTTTCTTT.

The CDR3 spells CASSLAQGLRYEQYF. In nucleotides, the CDR3 is TGCGCCAGCAGCTTGGCCCAGGGCCTTCGTTACGAGCAGTACTTC. The rearrangement links TRBV5-1 to TRBJ2-7, with TRBD1 as a possible D gene (5 bases). The germline gives CDR1 SGHRS, CDR2 YFSETQ. With 0 bases removed from V and 4 bases from J, the gap between germline ends came to 14 bases. CDR3 length equals 15 residues.

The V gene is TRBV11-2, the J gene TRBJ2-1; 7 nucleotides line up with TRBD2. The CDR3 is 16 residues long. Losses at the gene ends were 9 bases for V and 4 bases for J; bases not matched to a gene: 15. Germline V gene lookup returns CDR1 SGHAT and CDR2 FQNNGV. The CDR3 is CASHSDKRDIYNEQFF. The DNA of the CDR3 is TGTGCCAGTCACTCAGACAAGCGGGATATATACAATGAGCAGTTCTTC. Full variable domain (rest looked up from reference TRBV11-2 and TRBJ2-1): EAGVAQSPRYKIIEKRQSVAFWCNPISGHATLYWYQQILGQGPKLLIQFQNNGVVDDSQLPKDRFSAERLKGVDSTLKIQPAKLEDSAVYLCASHSDKRDIYNEQFFGPGTRLTVL.

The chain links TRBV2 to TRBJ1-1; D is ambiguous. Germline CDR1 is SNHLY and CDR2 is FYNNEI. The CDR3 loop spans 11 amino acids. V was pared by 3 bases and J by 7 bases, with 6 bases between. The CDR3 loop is CASSDAGEAFF. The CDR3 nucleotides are TGTGCCAGCAGTGACGCGGGTGAAGCTTTCTTT.

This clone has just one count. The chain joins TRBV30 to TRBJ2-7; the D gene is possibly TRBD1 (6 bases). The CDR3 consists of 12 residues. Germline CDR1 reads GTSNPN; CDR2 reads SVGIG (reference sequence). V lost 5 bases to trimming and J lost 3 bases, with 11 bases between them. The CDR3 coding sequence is TGTGCCTGGGGGCGACAGGACTACGAGCAGTACTTC. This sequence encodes CAWGRQDYEQYF.

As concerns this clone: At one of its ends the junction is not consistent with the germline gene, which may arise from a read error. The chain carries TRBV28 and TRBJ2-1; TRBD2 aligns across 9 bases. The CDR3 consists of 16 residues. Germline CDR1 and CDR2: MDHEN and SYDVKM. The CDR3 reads CASSIWTSETNNEQFF. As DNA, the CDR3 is TGTGCCAGCAGTATATGGACTAGCGAGACGAACAATGAGCAGTTCTTC.

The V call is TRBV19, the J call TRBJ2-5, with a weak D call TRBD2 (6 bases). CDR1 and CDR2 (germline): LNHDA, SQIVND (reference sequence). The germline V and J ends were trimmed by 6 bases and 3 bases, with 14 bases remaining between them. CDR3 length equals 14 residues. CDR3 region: CASSLGSGEETQYF. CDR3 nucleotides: TGTGCCAGTAGCCTTGGGTCGGGGGAAGAGACCCAGTACTTC.

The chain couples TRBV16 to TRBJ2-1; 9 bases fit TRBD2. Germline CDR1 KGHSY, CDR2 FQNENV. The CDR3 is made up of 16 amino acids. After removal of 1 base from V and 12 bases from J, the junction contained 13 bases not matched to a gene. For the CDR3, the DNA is TGTGCCAGCAGCCAATTTGTGACTAGCGGCCGGGGTAGGCAGTTCTTC. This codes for CASSQFVTSGRGRQFF. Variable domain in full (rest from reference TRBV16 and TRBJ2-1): GEEVAQTPKHLVRGEGQKAKLYCAPIKGHSYVFWYQQVLKNEFKFLISFQNENVFDETGMPKERFSAKCLPNSPCSLEIQATKLEDSAVYFCASSQFVTSGRGRQFFGPGTRLTVL.

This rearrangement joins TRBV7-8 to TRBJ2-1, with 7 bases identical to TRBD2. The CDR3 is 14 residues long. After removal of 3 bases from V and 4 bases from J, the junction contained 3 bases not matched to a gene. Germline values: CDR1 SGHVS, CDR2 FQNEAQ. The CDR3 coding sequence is TGTGCCAGCAGCTTCGCTAGCGGATACAATGAGCAGTTCTTC. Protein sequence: CASSFASGYNEQFF.

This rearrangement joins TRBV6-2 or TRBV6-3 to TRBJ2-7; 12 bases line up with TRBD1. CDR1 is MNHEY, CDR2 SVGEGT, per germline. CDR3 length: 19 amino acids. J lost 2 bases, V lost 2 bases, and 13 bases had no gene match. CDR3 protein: CASSYRHPGTGGFTYEQYF. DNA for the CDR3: TGTGCCAGCAGTTACCGTCACCCCGGGACAGGGGGCTTTACCTACGAGCAGTACTTC.

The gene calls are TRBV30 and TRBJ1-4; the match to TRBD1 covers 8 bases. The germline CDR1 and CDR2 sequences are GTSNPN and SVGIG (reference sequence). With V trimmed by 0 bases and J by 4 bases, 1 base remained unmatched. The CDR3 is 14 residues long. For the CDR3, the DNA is TGTGCCTGGAGTGTGGGACAGGTTAATGAAAAACTGTTTTTT. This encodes CAWSVGQVNEKLFF.

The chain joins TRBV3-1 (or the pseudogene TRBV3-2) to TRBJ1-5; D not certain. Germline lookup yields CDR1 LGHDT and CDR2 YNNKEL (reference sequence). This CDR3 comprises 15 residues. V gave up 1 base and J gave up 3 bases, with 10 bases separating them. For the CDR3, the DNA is TGTGCCAGCAGCCAAGGGGCCGGCTCCAATCAGCCCCAGCATTTT. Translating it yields CASSQGAGSNQPQHF.

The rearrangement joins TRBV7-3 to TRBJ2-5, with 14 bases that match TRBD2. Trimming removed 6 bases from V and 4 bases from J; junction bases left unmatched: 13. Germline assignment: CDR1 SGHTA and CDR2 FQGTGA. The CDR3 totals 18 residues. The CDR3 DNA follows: TGTGCCAGCAGGAAGAGGACTAGCGGGAGGAGGCGCACAGAGACCCAGTACTTC. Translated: CASRKRTSGRRRTETQYF.

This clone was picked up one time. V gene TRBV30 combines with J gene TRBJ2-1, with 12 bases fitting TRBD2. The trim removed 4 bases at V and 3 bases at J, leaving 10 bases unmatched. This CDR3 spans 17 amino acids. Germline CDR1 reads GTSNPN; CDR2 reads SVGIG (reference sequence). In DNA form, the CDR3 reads TGTGCCTGGAACCCTAGCGGGAGGGCCTTCCTCTACAATGAGCAGTTCTTC. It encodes CAWNPSGRAFLYNEQFF.

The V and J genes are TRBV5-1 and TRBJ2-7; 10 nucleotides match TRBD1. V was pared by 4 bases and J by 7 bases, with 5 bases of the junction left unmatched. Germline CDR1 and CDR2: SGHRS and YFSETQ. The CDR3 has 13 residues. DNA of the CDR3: TGCGCCAGCAGCCTCGGACAGGGGGGTGAGCAGTACTTC. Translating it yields CASSLGQGGEQYF.

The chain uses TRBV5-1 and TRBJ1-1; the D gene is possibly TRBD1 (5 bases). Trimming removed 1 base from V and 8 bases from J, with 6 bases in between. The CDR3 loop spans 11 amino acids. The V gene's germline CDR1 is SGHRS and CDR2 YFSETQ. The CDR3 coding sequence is TGCGCCAGCAGCTTGAACAGGGAAGCTTTCTTT. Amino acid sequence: CASSLNREAFF. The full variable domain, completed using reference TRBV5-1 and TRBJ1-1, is KAGVTQTPRYLIKTRGQQVTLSCSPISGHRSVSWYQQTPGQGLQFLFEYFSETQRNKGNFPGRFSGRQFSNSRSEMNVSTLELGDSALYLCASSLNREAFFGQGTRLTVV.

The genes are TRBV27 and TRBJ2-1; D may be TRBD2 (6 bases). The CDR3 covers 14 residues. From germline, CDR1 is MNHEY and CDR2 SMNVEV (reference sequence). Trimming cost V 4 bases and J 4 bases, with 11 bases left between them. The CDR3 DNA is TGTGCCAGCAGTTCGGGGGATTTGTACAATGAGCAGTTCTTC. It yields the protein CASSSGDLYNEQFF.

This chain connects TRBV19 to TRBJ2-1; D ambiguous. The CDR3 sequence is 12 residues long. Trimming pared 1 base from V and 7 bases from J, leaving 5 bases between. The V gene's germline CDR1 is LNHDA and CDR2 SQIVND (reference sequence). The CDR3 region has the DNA TGTGCCAGTAGTATAGTAGCTAATGAGCAGTTCTTC. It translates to CASSIVANEQFF.

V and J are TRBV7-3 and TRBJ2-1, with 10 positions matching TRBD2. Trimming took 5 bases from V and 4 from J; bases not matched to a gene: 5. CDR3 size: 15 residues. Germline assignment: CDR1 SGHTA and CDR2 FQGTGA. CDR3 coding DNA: TGTGCCAGCAGCCGATTAGCGGGAGGATACAATGAGCAGTTCTTC. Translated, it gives CASSRLAGGYNEQFF.

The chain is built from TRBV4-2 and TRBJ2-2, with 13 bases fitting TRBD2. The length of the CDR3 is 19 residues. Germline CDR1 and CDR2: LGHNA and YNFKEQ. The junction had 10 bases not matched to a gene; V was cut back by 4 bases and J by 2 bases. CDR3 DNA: TGTGCCAGCAGCCCCAAAACCCCGGGACTAGCGGGAAACACCGGGGAGCTGTTTTTT. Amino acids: CASSPKTPGLAGNTGELFF.

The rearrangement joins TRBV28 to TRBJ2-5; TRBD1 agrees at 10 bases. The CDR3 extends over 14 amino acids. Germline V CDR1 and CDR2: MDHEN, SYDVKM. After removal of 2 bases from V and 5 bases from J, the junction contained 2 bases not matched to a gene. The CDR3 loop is CASSLRQGAETQYF. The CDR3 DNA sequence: TGTGCCAGCAGTTTAAGACAGGGGGCTGAGACCCAGTACTTC.

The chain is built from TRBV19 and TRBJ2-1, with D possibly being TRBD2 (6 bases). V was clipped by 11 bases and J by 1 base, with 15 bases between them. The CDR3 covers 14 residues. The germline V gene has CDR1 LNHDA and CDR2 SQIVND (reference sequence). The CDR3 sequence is CACGRGESYNEQFF. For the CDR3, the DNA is TGTGCCTGCGGCCGCGGGGAGTCCTACAATGAGCAGTTCTTC.

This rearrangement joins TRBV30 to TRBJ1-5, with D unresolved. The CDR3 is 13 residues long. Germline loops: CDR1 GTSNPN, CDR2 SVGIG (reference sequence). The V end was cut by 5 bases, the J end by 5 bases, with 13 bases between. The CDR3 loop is CAWALGVYQPQHF. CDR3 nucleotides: TGTGCCTGGGCTCTCGGAGTTTATCAGCCCCAGCATTTT.